This TCR beta chain emerged from a study of radiation and T cells in renal cell carcinoma (dated by TCRdb to 2018 to 2021). The study in broad terms: Samples were obtained from a clinical trial, in which 15 Gy stereotactic body radiation therapy was delivered to primary renal cell carcinomas and nephrectomy was performed 4 weeks later. TCR beta sequencing covered around 50 samples in total, comprising some 25 tumors and about 27 peripheral blood samples. A total of roughly 3,900,000 unique CDR3 nucleotide sequences, encoding 2,658,974 unique CDR3 amino acid sequences, were found across all 55 or so samples.

The time point label on this specimen signifies: baseline pretreatment blood. The sample's treatment or condition label, in plain terms: 15 Gy SBRT to primary tumor, nephrectomy 4 weeks later. To follow tumor-enriched clonotypes, peripheral blood was collected serially from radiation-treated patients at baseline and again at 2 weeks and 4 weeks after SBRT. Every patient had renal cell carcinoma of clear cell pathology. The QIAamp DNA Blood Mini Kit (Qiagen) was used to prepare genomic DNA for TCR sequencing. The analyses included just those samples that passed every quality control check. The germline V gene encodes CDR1 SGHTA and CDR2 FQGNSA. V loses 2 bases, J loses 2 bases, and the germline ends lie 13 bases apart. Counted from cysteine to phenylalanine, this CDR3 has 15 amino acids. Only the CDR3 portion is preserved as DNA: 45 bases, with reading frame beginning at the first base. The investigation overall reported the following: Because no pretreatment tumor biopsies were available, whether clonotypes were present in the tumor at baseline could not be determined. In blood, the top tumor clonotypes increased from baseline to 2 weeks after radiation and then shrank by 4 weeks, which suggests a temporary expansion of tumor-resident clones. The single-armed trial design could not address effects of radiation dose or scheduling on the TCR repertoire. Changes in the blood repertoire were not tracked past 4 weeks after treatment.

Details on this clone: Its target antigen remains unknown. No clone much larger than this one lies a single base away; base qualities are absent.

TCR beta libraries were generated from genomic DNA with the immunoSEQ kit, following the manufacturer's recommendations. Library preparation used a first multiplex PCR with proprietary primers, then a second PCR adding unique barcodes, with bead cleanups after each round. A positive control reaction and a negative control reaction, both provided in the kit, were run with every batch of samples. The final libraries were assessed on an Agilent 4200 TapeStation D1000 ScreenTape, pooled by volume, and quantified by qPCR. An Illumina NextSeq500 fitted with a MidOutput 150-cycle cartridge performed the sequencing, running 156 Read1 cycles and 15 Index1 cycles with the kit's custom primers. The pooled library was loaded at 0.95 to 1 pM, with an approximately 21% PhiX control spiked in. On the study's bioinformatics: The vendor-processed data were analyzed in R, and a clonotype was defined as all T cells that share the same CDR3 nucleotide sequence. In the clone abundance analyses, frequencies were normalized to the 10,000 most abundant clones in each sample. Public T cell clones, averaging fewer than five per sample, were removed before analysis. Tumor-enriched and baseline blood-enriched clonotypes were defined by at least a 32-fold difference in abundance between compartments. A beta-binomial differential abundance model was used to identify clonotypes that were expanded or contracted between blood time points. Similarity between tumor and blood repertoires was quantified using the Baroni-Urbani and Buser coefficient, and groups were compared with two-tailed Wilcoxon tests in R. TCRdb limited this immuneACCESS table to in-frame rearrangements with V and J called. A share of clones is missing; checked studies link under half to unresolved V genes, and the rest is unexplained. V and J calls and clone size follow that table, whereas D and trimming were derived from the DNA. In all, the sample holds about 140,000 clones, and over 80% of those were seen once. Around 21% of the sample belongs to the ten largest clones.

The V and J genes are TRBV7-2 and TRBJ2-7; the D gene lacks a confident call. This sample comprised blood, obtained from a patient whose treatment included radiotherapy and nephrectomy. This TCR was sampled from a woman aged 50 to 60 with renal cell carcinoma. The DNA is as follows: TGTGCCAGCAGCTTAAATTCCGGTGAGACCTACGAGCAGTACTTC. Its protein reads: CASSLNSGETYEQYF.